These 9 T cell receptor beta chains were sequenced from one sample in a study of blood T cell repertoires in COVID-19. The protocol was immunoSEQ multiplex PCR, while the TCRdb copy is restricted to in-frame clones and leaves out a portion. The sample lists over 250,000 clones, 88% occurring once. Sequenced sample: peripheral blood. The origin of the receptors is a man aged 60 to 69 who had recovered from COVID-19.

This rearrangement joins TRBV5-1 to TRBJ1-6, with D unclear. The CDR3 sequence is 14 residues long. The germline gives CDR1 SGHRS, CDR2 YFSETQ. Trimming pared 0 bases from V and 10 bases from J, leaving 11 bases between. CDR3 DNA: TGCGCCAGCAGCTTGGGCGGGGAGGGCTCACCCCTCCACTTT. Amino acid sequence: CASSLGGEGSPLHF.

The CDR3 DNA is TGCGCCAGCAGGGGACAGACGAACACCGGGGAGCTGTTTTTT. Its protein is CASRGQTNTGELFF. The J gene is TRBJ2-2, the V gene TRBV5-1; TRBD1 matches at 7 bases. Germline loops: CDR1 SGHRS, CDR2 YFSETQ. V dropped 5 bases and J dropped 0; count of bases not matched to a gene: 1. The CDR3 runs to 14 residues.

The rearrangement joins TRBV24-1 to TRBJ2-4; D is undetermined. CDR1 and CDR2 from the germline V gene are KGHDR and SFDVKD. V lost 12 bases and J 1 base, leaving 12 bases between the germline ends. CDR3 length: 13 residues. The CDR3 sequence is CAARGPAKNIQYF. The CDR3 region has the DNA TGTGCCGCCCGCGGTCCCGCCAAAAACATTCAGTACTTC.

CDR3 in amino acids: CASRAWGLAGTTDTQYF. The CDR3 coding sequence is TGTGCCAGTAGAGCCTGGGGACTAGCGGGGACCACAGATACGCAGTATTTT. The rearrangement uses TRBV19 and TRBJ2-3; TRBD2 aligns across 13 bases. This CDR3 contains 17 residues. Per the germline V gene, CDR1 is LNHDA and CDR2 is SQIVND (reference sequence). The V and J ends lost 6 bases and 2 bases, in that order; junction bases with no gene match: 8.

The chain employs TRBV7-2 and TRBJ2-3, with 8 bases aligning to TRBD2. V was pared by 1 base and J by 2 bases, with 8 bases of the junction left unmatched. CDR1 and CDR2 (germline): SGHTA, FQGNSA. This CDR3 comprises 17 residues. CDR3 residues: CASSLEARGGFTDTQYF. The CDR3 nucleotides read TGTGCCAGCAGCTTAGAGGCTCGGGGGGGCTTCACAGATACGCAGTATTTT.

The chain recombines TRBV18 with TRBJ2-7; weak D call: TRBD1 (5 bases). Looked up from germline, CDR1 is KGHSH and CDR2 is LQKENI. V was shortened by 2 bases and J by 6 bases, with 17 bases between the two germline ends. The CDR3 is 15 residues long. CDR3: CASSPGQGSISEQYF. CDR3 DNA: TGTGCCAGCTCACCAGGTCAGGGCAGCATCTCCGAGCAGTACTTC.

In its sample, this clone was seen a few times. This chain joins TRBV5-6 and TRBJ2-2; TRBD2 matches 9 bases. V lost 4 bases and J lost 5; bases outside the gene matches: 15. The CDR3 totals 18 residues. Germline CDR1 is SGHDT and CDR2 is YYEEEE. The CDR3 sequence: CASSLIAGVIMTTGELFF. CDR3 nucleotide sequence: TGTGCCAGCAGCCTTATAGCGGGGGTCATAATGACTACCGGGGAGCTGTTTTTT.

The chain carries TRBV19 and TRBJ1-5, with TRBD1 identical over 7 bases. This CDR3 contains 13 residues. CDR1 LNHDA and CDR2 SQIVND come from the germline V gene (reference sequence). Trimming cost V 9 bases and J 4 bases; bases outside gene matches: 6. CDR3 nucleotides: TGTGCCAGCGCACAGGGGCGGAATCAGCCCCAGCATTTT. Protein product: CASAQGRNQPQHF.

The rearrangement uses TRBV6-1 and TRBJ2-7; 10 bases map to TRBD2. The CDR3 has 16 amino acids. Germline CDR1 is MNHNS and CDR2 is SASEGT. Trimming took 3 bases from V and 2 from J; bases not matched to a gene: 7. CDR3 loop: CASSDPSGGLPYEQYF. CDR3 coding DNA: TGTGCCAGCAGTGACCCTAGCGGGGGATTGCCCTACGAGCAGTACTTC.